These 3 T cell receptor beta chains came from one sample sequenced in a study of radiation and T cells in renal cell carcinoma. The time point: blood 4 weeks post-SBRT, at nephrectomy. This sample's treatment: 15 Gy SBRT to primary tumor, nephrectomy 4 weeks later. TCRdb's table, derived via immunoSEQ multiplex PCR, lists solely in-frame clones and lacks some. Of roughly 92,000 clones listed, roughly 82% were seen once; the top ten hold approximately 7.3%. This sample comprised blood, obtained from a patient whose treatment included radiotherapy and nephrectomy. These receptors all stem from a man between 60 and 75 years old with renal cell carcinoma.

The CDR3 loop is CASSLNGKNTGELFF. CDR3 nucleotide sequence: TGTGCCAGCAGCTTGAACGGGAAGAACACCGGGGAGCTGTTTTTT. V and J are TRBV7-2 and TRBJ2-2; possible D gene TRBD2, 5 bases. Trimming removed 3 bases at V and 1 base at J, with 9 bases between. Germline V gene data show CDR1 as SGHTA and CDR2 as FQGNSA. This CDR3 has 15 amino acids.

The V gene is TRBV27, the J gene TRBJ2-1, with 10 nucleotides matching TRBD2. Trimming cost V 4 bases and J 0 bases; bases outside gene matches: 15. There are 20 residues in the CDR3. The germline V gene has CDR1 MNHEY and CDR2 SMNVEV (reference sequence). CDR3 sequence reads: CASSSAPLAGVRSSYNEQFF. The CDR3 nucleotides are TGTGCCAGCAGTTCAGCGCCCCTAGCGGGAGTCCGGAGCTCCTACAATGAGCAGTTCTTC.

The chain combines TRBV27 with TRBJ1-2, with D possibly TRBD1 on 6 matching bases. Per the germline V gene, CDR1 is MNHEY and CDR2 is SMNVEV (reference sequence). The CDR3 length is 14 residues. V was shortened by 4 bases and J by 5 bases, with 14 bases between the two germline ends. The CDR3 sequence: CASSYFGQHYGYTF. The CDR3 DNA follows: TGTGCCAGCAGTTACTTCGGACAGCATTATGGCTACACCTTC.